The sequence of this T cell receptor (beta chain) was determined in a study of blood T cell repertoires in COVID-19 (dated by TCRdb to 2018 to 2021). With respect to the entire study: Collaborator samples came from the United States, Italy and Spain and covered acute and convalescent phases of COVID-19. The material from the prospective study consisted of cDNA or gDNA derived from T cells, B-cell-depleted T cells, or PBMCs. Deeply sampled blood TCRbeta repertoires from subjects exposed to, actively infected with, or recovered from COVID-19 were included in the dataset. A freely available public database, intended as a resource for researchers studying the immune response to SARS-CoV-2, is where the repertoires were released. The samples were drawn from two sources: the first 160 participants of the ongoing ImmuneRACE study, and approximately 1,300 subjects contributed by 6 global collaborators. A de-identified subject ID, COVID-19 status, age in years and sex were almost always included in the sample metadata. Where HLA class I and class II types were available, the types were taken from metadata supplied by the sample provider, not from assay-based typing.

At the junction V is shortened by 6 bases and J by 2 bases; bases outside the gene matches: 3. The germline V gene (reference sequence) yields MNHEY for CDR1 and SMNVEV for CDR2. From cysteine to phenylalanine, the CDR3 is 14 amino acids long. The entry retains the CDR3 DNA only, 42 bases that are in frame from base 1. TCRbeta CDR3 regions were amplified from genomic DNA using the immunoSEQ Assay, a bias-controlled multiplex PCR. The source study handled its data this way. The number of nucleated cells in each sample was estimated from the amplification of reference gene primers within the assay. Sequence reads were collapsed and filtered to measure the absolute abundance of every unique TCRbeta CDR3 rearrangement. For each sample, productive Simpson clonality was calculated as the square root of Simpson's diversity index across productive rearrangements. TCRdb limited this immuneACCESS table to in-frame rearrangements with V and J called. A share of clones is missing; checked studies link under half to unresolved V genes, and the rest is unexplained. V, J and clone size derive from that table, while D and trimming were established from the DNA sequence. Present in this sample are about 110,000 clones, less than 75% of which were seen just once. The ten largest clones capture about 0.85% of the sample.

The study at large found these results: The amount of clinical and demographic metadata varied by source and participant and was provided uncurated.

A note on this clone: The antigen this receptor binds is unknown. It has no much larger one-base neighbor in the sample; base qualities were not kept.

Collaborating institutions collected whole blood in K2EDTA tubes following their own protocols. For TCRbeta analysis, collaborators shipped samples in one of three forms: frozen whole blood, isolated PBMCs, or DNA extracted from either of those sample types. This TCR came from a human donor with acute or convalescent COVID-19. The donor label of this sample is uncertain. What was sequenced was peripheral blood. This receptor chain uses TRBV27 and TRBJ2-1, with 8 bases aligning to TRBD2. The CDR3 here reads CASRRAGAYNEQFF. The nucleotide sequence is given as TGTGCCAGCAGACGAGCGGGGGCCTACAATGAGCAGTTCTTC.